This TCR beta chain emerged from a study of graft-versus-host responses after intestinal transplantation. Germline V gene data show CDR1 as LNHDA and CDR2 as SQIVND (reference sequence). Trimming left V 3 bases short and J 0 bases short, with 8 bases between. The CDR3 covers 14 residues. TCRdb's copy holds only in-frame clones and misses some; the assay was immunoSEQ multiplex PCR. Of 20,000 or so clones listed, roughly 88% were seen once; the top ten hold around 0.97%. Sequencing was performed on PBMCs, taken 450 to 490 days after intestinal transplant. The clonotype originates from a human patient who received an intestinal transplant, so some T cells may come from the graft donor. The rearrangement links TRBV19 to TRBJ1-1; unclear D gene. The CDR3 loop reads CASSMGRMNTEAFF. CDR3 sequence (DNA): TGTGCCAGTAGTATGGGGAGGATGAACACTGAAGCTTTCTTT. Filled out from reference TRBV19 and TRBJ1-1, the complete variable domain reads DGGITQSPKYLFRKEGQNVTLSCEQNLNHDAMYWYRQDPGQGLRLIYYSQIVNDFQKGDIAEGYSVSREKKESFPLTVTSAQKNPTAFYLCASSMGRMNTEAFFGQGTRLTVV.